The T cell receptor (beta chain) described here comes from a study of T cell responses to AZD1222 COVID-19 vaccine (TCRdb year 2021). At the level of the whole study: A total of roughly 240 trial participants underwent TCR sequencing, of whom around 200 received two doses of AZD1222 and 26 received two doses of the MenACWY control vaccine. Trial participants were enrolled by age into 18-55, 56-69 and 70-plus year subgroups, with about 150, 28 and 57 TCR-sequenced participants respectively.

The CDR3, cysteine through phenylalanine, is 15 amino acids long. Kept here is only the CDR3 DNA, which spans 45 bases and is read in frame from base 1. The germline V gene encodes CDR1 MRHNA and CDR2 SNTAGT. Study-wide conclusions, independent of this receptor: Participants were mostly white British and included more females than males, and it was suggested by the authors that clonal diversity may have been underestimated. Only five or six AZD1222 recipients were SARS-CoV-2 seropositive at baseline, limiting conclusions about previously exposed vaccinees. Vaccine-associated CD4 TCRs spanned the whole spike protein, with dominant responses in regions 160-218 and 743-854. After two AZD1222 doses, spike-specific TCR breadth and depth were significantly higher than at day 0 and than in MenACWY recipients. No day 14 peak-response samples were available, so repertoires were characterized only after the peak T cell response. In the small 56-69-year group, the increase in depth fell short of significance, most likely because of low power. Reportedly, close to half of the unique spike-specific TCRs recognized epitopes lying outside the regions that are mutated in the B.1.351 and B.1.1.7 variants.

Concerning this clone: Its antigen target is currently unknown. An end of the junction differs from the germline gene, which may be a read error.

The CDR3 regions of human TCRbeta chains were analyzed by immunosequencing. The study's own analysis went as follows. TCRs in the repertoires were compared against a reference library of SARS-CoV-2-specific TCRs that had been generated with the MIRA antigen-specificity platform. Breadth was defined as the fraction of unique TCRs that were SARS-CoV-2-associated. Depth was defined as the fraction of total T cells that were SARS-CoV-2-associated. Each spike-specific TCR was assigned to its reactive spike region and to a CD4 or CD8 class using the MIRA data. Log10-transformed breadth and depth values were compared by one-way ANOVA with Sidak's multiple comparisons tests. TCRdb provides this immuneACCESS table in a form limited to in-frame rearrangements. Some clones are lacking; in checked studies, under half of them reflect an unresolved V gene, and why the rest are absent is not known. For V, J and clone size, that table is used; D and trimming come from the DNA. For this sample there are 110,000 or so clones; about 91% appear just once. The ten largest clones represent about 6.5% of the sample.

Explained via the paper, the time point label denotes: about 28 days (+/-7) after the second vaccine dose. AZD1222 recipients given second doses at about 4 weeks or at about 12 weeks were pooled, since spike-specific TCR depth and breadth were not found to differ between the two schedules. The vaccinee samples were drawn from two UK trials, COV001 and COV002, one of which was a single-blind randomized controlled phase 2/3 trial testing AZD1222 (ChAdOx1 nCoV-19) in healthy adults. Trial participant PBMC samples were collected at day 0 and day 28 after the second dose for TCRbeta chain sequencing. The source was peripheral blood, collected 28 days after the second AZD1222 dose. This receptor was obtained from an adult who received the AZD1222 COVID-19 vaccine. The rearranged chain carries TRBV6-4 and TRBJ2-3, with 10 bases matching TRBD2. CDR3 loop: CASSEGLADTDTQCF. In nucleotides, the sequence is TGTGCCAGCAGTGAAGGACTAGCGGACACAGATACGCAGTGTTTT.